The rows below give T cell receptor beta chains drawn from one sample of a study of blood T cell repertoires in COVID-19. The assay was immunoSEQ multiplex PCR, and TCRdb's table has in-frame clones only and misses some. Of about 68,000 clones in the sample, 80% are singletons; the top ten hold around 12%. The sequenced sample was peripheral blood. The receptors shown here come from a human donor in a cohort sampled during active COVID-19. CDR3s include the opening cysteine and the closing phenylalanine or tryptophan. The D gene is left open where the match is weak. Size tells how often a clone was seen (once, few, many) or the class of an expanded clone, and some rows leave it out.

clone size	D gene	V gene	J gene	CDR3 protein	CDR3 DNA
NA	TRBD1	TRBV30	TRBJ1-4	CASRGLIRREKLFF	TGTGCCTCGAGGGGGCTCATACGCCGTGAAAAACTGTTTTTT
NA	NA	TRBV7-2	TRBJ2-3	CASSLAGQSTDTQYF	TGTGCCAGCAGCTTAGCCGGACAGAGCACAGATACGCAGTATTTT
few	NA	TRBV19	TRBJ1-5	CASNSLFAGQPQHF	TGTGCCAGTAATAGTCTCTTCGCTGGTCAGCCCCAGCATTTT
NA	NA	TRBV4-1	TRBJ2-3	CASSRFLAGTDTQYF	TGCGCCAGCAGCCGGTTCTTGGCCGGCACAGATACGCAGTATTTT
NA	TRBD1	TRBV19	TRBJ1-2	CASSIRNRGLDYGYTF	TGTGCCAGTAGTATCCGTAACAGGGGGCTCGACTATGGCTACACCTTC
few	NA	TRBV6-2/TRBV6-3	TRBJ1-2	CASSGLEMDRIDYGYTF	TGTGCCAGCAGCGGACTCGAGATGGATAGGATCGACTATGGCTACACCTTC
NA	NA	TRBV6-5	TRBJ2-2	CASMGTVYTGELFF	TGTGCCAGCATGGGTACAGTGTACACCGGGGAGCTGTTTTTT
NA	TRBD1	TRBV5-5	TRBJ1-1	CASSTLDRAGSAFF	TGTGCCAGCAGCACCCTCGACAGGGCGGGTTCGGCTTTCTTT
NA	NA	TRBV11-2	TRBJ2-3	CASSNRIQGDTQYF	TGTGCCAGCAGCAACCGAATCCAGGGAGATACGCAGTATTTT
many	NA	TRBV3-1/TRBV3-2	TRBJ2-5	CASSHWTIRETQYF	TGTGCCAGCAGCCACTGGACTATCCGGGAGACCCAGTACTTC
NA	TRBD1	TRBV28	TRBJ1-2	CASNSRQGDGYTF	TGTGCCAGCAACTCCAGACAGGGGGATGGCTACACCTTC
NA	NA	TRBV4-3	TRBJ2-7	CASSQGGGSYEQYF	TGCGCCAGCAGCCAAGGCGGAGGTTCCTACGAGCAGTACTTC
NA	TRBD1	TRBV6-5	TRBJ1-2	CASSRGQGRDGYTF	TGTGCCAGCAGTAGGGGACAGGGGAGAGATGGCTACACCTTC
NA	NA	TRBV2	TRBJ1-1	CASSISGNTEAFF	TGTGCCAGCAGTATATCCGGGAACACTGAAGCTTTCTTT
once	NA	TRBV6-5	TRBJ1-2	CASSLAGLANYGYTF	TGTGCCAGCAGCTTAGCGGGGCTAGCTAACTATGGCTACACCTTC
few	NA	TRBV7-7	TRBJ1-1	CASSLAAQSGLNTEAFF	TGTGCTAGCAGCTTAGCGGCCCAGTCGGGGTTGAACACTGAAGCTTTCTTT
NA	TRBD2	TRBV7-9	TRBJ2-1	CASSRGTTSGRYNEQFF	TGTGCCAGCAGCCGAGGGACCACTAGCGGGAGATACAATGAGCAGTTCTTC
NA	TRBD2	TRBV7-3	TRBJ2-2	CASSIRLAGGTGELFF	TGTGCCAGCAGCATCCGACTAGCGGGGGGCACCGGGGAGCTGTTTTTT
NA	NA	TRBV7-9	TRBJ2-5	CASRPGSQETQYF	TGTGCCAGCAGACCCGGGAGCCAAGAGACCCAGTACTTC
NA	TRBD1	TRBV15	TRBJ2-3	CATSGTGFGASTDTQYF	TGTGCCACCAGCGGGACAGGGTTTGGGGCCAGCACAGATACGCAGTATTTT
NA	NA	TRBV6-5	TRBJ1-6	CASRGGGPNSPLHF	TGTGCCAGCAGGGGGGGAGGCCCTAATTCACCCCTCCACTTT
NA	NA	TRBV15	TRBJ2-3	CATSRSGLPPTDTQYF	TGTGCCACCAGCAGGTCAGGGCTCCCACCCACAGATACGCAGTATTTT
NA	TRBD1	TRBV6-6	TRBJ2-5	CASNRDRGKETQYF	TGTGCCAGTAACCGGGACAGGGGGAAAGAGACCCAGTACTTC
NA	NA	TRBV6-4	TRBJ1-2	CASSESRGYGYTF	TGTGCCAGCAGTGAGTCCAGGGGCTATGGCTACACCTTC
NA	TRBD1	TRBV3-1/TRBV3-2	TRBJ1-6	CASSLKRQGVTNSPLHF	TGTGCCAGCAGCTTAAAGAGACAGGGTGTGACGAATTCACCCCTCCACTTT
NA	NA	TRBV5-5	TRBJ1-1	CASSLVQQKVTEAFF	TGTGCCAGCAGCTTGGTACAGCAAAAGGTCACTGAAGCTTTCTTT
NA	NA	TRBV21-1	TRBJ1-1	CASSKVAWQGEAEAFF	TGTGCCAGCAGCAAAGTAGCCTGGCAGGGGGAGGCTGAAGCTTTCTTT
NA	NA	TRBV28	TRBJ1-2	CASSLRGQILYGYTF	TGTGCCAGCAGTTTAAGGGGTCAGATACTCTATGGCTACACCTTC
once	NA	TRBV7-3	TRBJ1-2	CASSLSPGGPTNYGYTF	TGTGCCAGCAGCTTATCCCCGGGGGGCCCGACTAACTATGGCTACACCTTC
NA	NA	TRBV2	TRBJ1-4	CASKGVTNEKLFF	TGTGCCTCTAAAGGGGTCACTAATGAAAAACTGTTTTTT